Following are 8 T cell receptor beta chains from one sample sequenced in a study of T cell responses to AZD1222 COVID-19 vaccine. TCRdb's copy holds only in-frame clones and misses some; the assay was immunoSEQ multiplex PCR. The top ten hold approximately 2.1% of the sample, which has about 130,000 clones, about 91% seen once. This specimen was peripheral blood, taken on day 0 of AZD1222 vaccination. The source of these receptors is an adult in good health.

The rearrangement links TRBV10-3 to TRBJ1-2; D remains unclear. V lost 3 bases, J lost 6 bases, and 17 bases lay in between. CDR1 is ENHRY, CDR2 SYGVKD, per germline. The CDR3 loop spans 15 amino acids. CDR3 DNA: TGTGCCATCAGTGACCCCGGGCAGTTAAGGGATGGCTACACCTTC. Protein: CAISDPGQLRDGYTF.

This clone was found a few times. The chain links TRBV7-8 to TRBJ1-6; 8 nucleotides match TRBD1. Germline lookup yields CDR1 SGHVS and CDR2 FQNEAQ. The CDR3 sequence is 15 residues long. The junction had 13 bases not matched to a gene; V was cut back by 0 bases and J by 18 bases. The CDR3 DNA follows: TGTGCCAGCAGCTTAGCCGGGACAGGCCACCCCCCTCACCACTTT. Residues: CASSLAGTGHPPHHF.

This chain connects TRBV6-6 to TRBJ1-4; D uncertain. Germline loops: CDR1 MNHNY, CDR2 SVGAGI (reference sequence). The CDR3 has 13 residues. V lost 8 bases and J 3 bases, leaving 10 bases between the germline ends. The CDR3 spells CASAGLANEKLFF. DNA of the CDR3: TGTGCCAGCGCAGGCCTGGCTAATGAAAAACTGTTTTTT.

The V and J genes are TRBV7-8 and TRBJ2-7; no reliable D call. Germline CDR1 reads SGHVS; CDR2 reads FQNEAQ. V was cut by 5 bases and J by 3 bases, with 14 bases left in between. CDR3 size: 14 residues. The CDR3 coding sequence is TGTGCCAGCAGCCCCCTAAGGTACCACTACGAGCAGTACTTC. Translation: CASSPLRYHYEQYF. The full variable domain, completed using reference TRBV7-8 and TRBJ2-7, is GAGVSQSPRYKVAKRGQDVALRCDPISGHVSLFWYQQALGQGPEFLTYFQNEAQLDKSGLPSDRFFAERPEGSVSTLKIQRTQQEDSAVYLCASSPLRYHYEQYFGPGTRLTVT.

The chain joins TRBV19 to TRBJ2-4; D is unclear. The CDR3 has 14 residues. Trimming took off 1 base at V and 8 bases at J, with 12 bases between the two ends. CDR1 LNHDA and CDR2 SQIVND come from the germline V gene (reference sequence). CDR3 amino acids: CASSIVRPGDIQYF. The DNA for the CDR3 is TGTGCCAGTAGTATAGTCAGGCCTGGGGACATTCAGTACTTC.

This sequence joins TRBV4-1 and TRBJ1-1; D gene unclear. This CDR3 has 15 amino acids. Germline loops: CDR1 MGHRA, CDR2 YSYEKL. V shed 0 bases and J shed 1 base, with 9 bases lying between them. Here the CDR3 DNA reads TGCGCCAGCAGCCAAGAACGTGTACAGAACACTGAAGCTTTCTTT. It is translated as CASSQERVQNTEAFF.

The rearrangement links TRBV5-4 to TRBJ1-6; 9 positions match TRBD1. Trimming at V came to 4 bases and at J to 12 bases, leaving 5 bases not matched to a gene. The CDR3 spans 13 residues. Germline V lookup: CDR1 SGHNT, CDR2 YYREEE (reference sequence). This chain's CDR3 is CASSPPGQGPLHF. For the CDR3, the DNA is TGTGCCAGCAGCCCGCCGGGACAGGGACCCCTCCACTTT.

The CDR3 DNA follows: TGTGCCAGCTCACCACGGGAGCTTGGAAGACAGCCCCAGCATTTT. Its translation: CASSPRELGRQPQHF. The chain couples TRBV18 to TRBJ1-5; D unclear. The CDR3 is made up of 15 amino acids. The V end lost 1 base, the J end lost 7 bases, and 14 bases lay between the germline ends. Germline CDR1 reads KGHSH; CDR2 reads LQKENI.